The rows below give T cell receptor beta chains drawn from one sample of a study of T cell responses to AZD1222 COVID-19 vaccine. Using immunoSEQ multiplex PCR, the repertoire was profiled, and TCRdb retains in-frame clones only, with some absent. The table records approximately 100,000 clones, 90% to 95% of them present only once. Specimen: peripheral blood, collected on day 0 of AZD1222 vaccination. These receptors were obtained from an adult in good health. CDR3s include the opening cysteine and the closing phenylalanine or tryptophan. Fields, in order: CDR3 DNA, CDR3 protein, V gene, CDR3 length, J gene, clone size, D gene. A D gene is named only where the DNA matches it firmly. Size is stated for part of the rows, as once, few or many counts, or as a class when the clone is expanded.

DNA: TGCGCCAGCAGCCAAGAATTACTCTTAGTGAACACTGAAGCTTTCTTT; CDR3: CASSQELLLVNTEAFF; V: TRBV4-3; length: 16; J: TRBJ1-1; size: NA; D: NA
DNA: TGTGCCAGCAGCGTAGCTCCGATGAGAGGGGACAATGAGCAGTTCTTC; CDR3: CASSVAPMRGDNEQFF; V: TRBV9; length: 16; J: TRBJ2-1; size: NA; D: NA
DNA: TGTGCCAGCAGTGAGGGGAAGGGGCGCGGTCGCACTGAAGCTTTCTTT; CDR3: CASSEGKGRGRTEAFF; V: TRBV6-1; length: 16; J: TRBJ1-1; size: once; D: NA
DNA: TGTGCCAGCACCCAGGACAGGGACCGTGGAAAACTGTTTTTT; CDR3: CASTQDRDRGKLFF; V: TRBV3-1/TRBV3-2; length: 14; J: TRBJ1-4; size: few; D: TRBD1
DNA: TGTGCCAGTGCCGACCCCACTAGGGTGTCCTACGAGCAGTACTTC; CDR3: CASADPTRVSYEQYF; V: TRBV19; length: 15; J: TRBJ2-7; size: NA; D: NA
DNA: TGTGCCGTACGGGAGTCCGAGGACGAGCAGTACTTC; CDR3: CAVRESEDEQYF; V: TRBV10-3; length: 12; J: TRBJ2-7; size: NA; D: NA
DNA: TGTGCCAGCAGTTTCTCGGTAAACACTGAAGCTTTCTTT; CDR3: CASSFSVNTEAFF; V: TRBV12-3/TRBV12-4; length: 13; J: TRBJ1-1; size: NA; D: NA
DNA: TGTGCCACCAGCAGAGTCAACTATGGCTACACCTTC; CDR3: CATSRVNYGYTF; V: TRBV15; length: 12; J: TRBJ1-2; size: NA; D: NA
DNA: TGTGCCAGCAGTTTAAGGGACTTGAACACTGAAGCTTTCTTT; CDR3: CASSLRDLNTEAFF; V: TRBV28; length: 14; J: TRBJ1-1; size: once; D: NA
DNA: TGTGCCATCAGTGAGTCGGGGCTAGCTGCGACCTACGAGCAGTACTTC; CDR3: CAISESGLAATYEQYF; V: TRBV10-3; length: 16; J: TRBJ2-7; size: NA; D: NA
DNA: TGTGCCAGCAGTTACTCGATCAGGGGCCTTTACAATGAGCAGTTCTTC; CDR3: CASSYSIRGLYNEQFF; V: TRBV6-2/TRBV6-3; length: 16; J: TRBJ2-1; size: NA; D: NA
DNA: TGTGCCAGCAGGCTGACTAGCGATAATGAGCAGTTCTTC; CDR3: CASRLTSDNEQFF; V: TRBV11-1; length: 13; J: TRBJ2-1; size: NA; D: TRBD2
DNA: TGTGCCAGCAAGAGGGACAGCAATCAGCCCCAGCATTTT; CDR3: CASKRDSNQPQHF; V: TRBV2; length: 13; J: TRBJ1-5; size: few; D: NA
DNA: TGTGCCACCTCGGGACAGGGGGCTGTTCAGCCCCAGCATTTT; CDR3: CATSGQGAVQPQHF; V: TRBV19; length: 14; J: TRBJ1-5; size: NA; D: TRBD1
DNA: TGTGCCAGCACCCCCTACCCCACAGATACGCAGTATTTT; CDR3: CASTPYPTDTQYF; V: TRBV6-5; length: 13; J: TRBJ2-3; size: NA; D: NA
DNA: TGCGCCAGCAGCTTTATCGCAGATACGCAGTATTTT; CDR3: CASSFIADTQYF; V: TRBV5-1; length: 12; J: TRBJ2-3; size: NA; D: NA
DNA: TGCGCCAGCAGCTCCACAGACAGGGGGCCGGTCAATGGCTACACCTTC; CDR3: CASSSTDRGPVNGYTF; V: TRBV5-1; length: 16; J: TRBJ1-2; size: NA; D: TRBD1
DNA: TGCGCCAGCAGCTTGTCTGCAGGAGAGAACTATGGCTACACCTTC; CDR3: CASSLSAGENYGYTF; V: TRBV5-1; length: 15; J: TRBJ1-2; size: NA; D: NA
DNA: TGTGCCAGCAGTCGGAGGGGGCTCGGAAAAAACATTCAGTACTTC; CDR3: CASSRRGLGKNIQYF; V: TRBV6-5; length: 15; J: TRBJ2-4; size: NA; D: NA
DNA: TGCAGCGTTGCCGTGGGACAGGGAGCCAAGAGCGTCCTGACTTTC; CDR3: CSVAVGQGAKSVLTF; V: TRBV29-1; length: 15; J: TRBJ2-6; size: few; D: TRBD1
DNA: TGCAGCGTTGAGGGGGAGGGGCAGTCCTACGAGCAGTACTTC; CDR3: CSVEGEGQSYEQYF; V: TRBV29-1; length: 14; J: TRBJ2-7; size: NA; D: TRBD2
DNA: TGTGCCAGCAGGTCCAGCGGCCGGGCGAACACCGGGGAGCTGTTTTTT; CDR3: CASRSSGRANTGELFF; V: TRBV3-1/TRBV3-2; length: 16; J: TRBJ2-2; size: NA; D: NA
DNA: TGTGCCAGCAGCGTAGACGAGAACACTGAAGCTTTCTTT; CDR3: CASSVDENTEAFF; V: TRBV9; length: 13; J: TRBJ1-1; size: once; D: NA
DNA: TGCGCCAGCAGCTTTGGACAGGGAGCTAACTATGGCTACACCTTC; CDR3: CASSFGQGANYGYTF; V: TRBV5-1; length: 15; J: TRBJ1-2; size: NA; D: TRBD1
DNA: TGCGCCAGCAGCGGATACTACGAGCAGTACTTC; CDR3: CASSGYYEQYF; V: TRBV5-1; length: 11; J: TRBJ2-7; size: NA; D: NA
DNA: TGCGCCAGCAGCCAAGATTCCGGGGCTGGGGGCTACACCTTC; CDR3: CASSQDSGAGGYTF; V: TRBV4-3; length: 14; J: TRBJ1-2; size: NA; D: NA
DNA: TGTGCCTGGACATCCTGGCAGTATGGCTACACCTTC; CDR3: CAWTSWQYGYTF; V: TRBV30; length: 12; J: TRBJ1-2; size: NA; D: NA
DNA: TGTGCCAGCAGAGGACAGGGGTATCAGCCCCAGCATTTT; CDR3: CASRGQGYQPQHF; V: TRBV12-3/TRBV12-4; length: 13; J: TRBJ1-5; size: NA; D: TRBD1
DNA: TGTGCCAGCAGTTCCTGGGACAGGTGGAACACTGAAGCTTTCTTT; CDR3: CASSSWDRWNTEAFF; V: TRBV27; length: 15; J: TRBJ1-1; size: NA; D: TRBD1
DNA: TGTGCCAGCAGCTTGGAAGGGGGCGAATTTCTCGCTGAAGCTTTCTTT; CDR3: CASSLEGGEFLAEAFF; V: TRBV5-6; length: 16; J: TRBJ1-1; size: NA; D: TRBD1
DNA: TGTGCCAGCTCACCGTTCGGACAGGGCTCTGAAAAACTGTTTTTT; CDR3: CASSPFGQGSEKLFF; V: TRBV18; length: 15; J: TRBJ1-4; size: NA; D: TRBD1
DNA: TGTGCCAGCAGGGCCCCGGGACTAGCGGGACCCTACAATGAGCAGTTCTTC; CDR3: CASRAPGLAGPYNEQFF; V: TRBV28; length: 17; J: TRBJ2-1; size: NA; D: TRBD2
DNA: TGTGCCAGCAGCTCGCAAACTACTGGCGGCTACACCTTC; CDR3: CASSSQTTGGYTF; V: TRBV7-2; length: 13; J: TRBJ1-2; size: NA; D: NA
DNA: TGTGCCTCCCGGGGACAGTATCATGGCTACACCTTC; CDR3: CASRGQYHGYTF; V: TRBV6-5; length: 12; J: TRBJ1-2; size: NA; D: TRBD1
DNA: TGTGCCAGCAGCGAAAGACAGGGTCAGTCACCCCTCCACTTT; CDR3: CASSERQGQSPLHF; V: TRBV2; length: 14; J: TRBJ1-6; size: NA; D: TRBD1
DNA: TGTGCCAGTAGTCCCGGGACTAGCGGGCCCTACGAGCAGTACTTC; CDR3: CASSPGTSGPYEQYF; V: TRBV19; length: 15; J: TRBJ2-7; size: NA; D: TRBD2
DNA: TGTGCCAGCAGCTTACAGGGTTTGGGTACCGGGGAGCTGTTTTTT; CDR3: CASSLQGLGTGELFF; V: TRBV7-3; length: 15; J: TRBJ2-2; size: NA; D: NA
DNA: TGCGCCAGCAGGCTAGCGGGAGCTACAGATACGCAGTATTTT; CDR3: CASRLAGATDTQYF; V: TRBV5-1; length: 14; J: TRBJ2-3; size: NA; D: TRBD2
DNA: TGTGCCAGCAGTGAAAGTGGGTTCAATCAGCCCCAGCATTTT; CDR3: CASSESGFNQPQHF; V: TRBV6-1; length: 14; J: TRBJ1-5; size: NA; D: NA